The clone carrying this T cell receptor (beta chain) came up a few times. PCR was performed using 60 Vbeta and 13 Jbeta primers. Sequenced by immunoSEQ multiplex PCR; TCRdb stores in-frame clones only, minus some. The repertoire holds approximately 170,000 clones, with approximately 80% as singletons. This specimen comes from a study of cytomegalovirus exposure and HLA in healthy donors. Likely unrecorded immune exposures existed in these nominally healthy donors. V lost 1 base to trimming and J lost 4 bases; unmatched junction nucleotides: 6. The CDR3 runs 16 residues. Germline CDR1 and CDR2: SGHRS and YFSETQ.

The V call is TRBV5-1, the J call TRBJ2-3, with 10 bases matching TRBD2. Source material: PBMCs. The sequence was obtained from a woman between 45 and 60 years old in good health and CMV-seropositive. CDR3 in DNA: TGCGCCAGCAGCTTGACTAGCGGGGATGGAGCAGATACGCAGTATTTT. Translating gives CASSLTSGDGADTQYF. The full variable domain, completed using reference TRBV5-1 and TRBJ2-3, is KAGVTQTPRYLIKTRGQQVTLSCSPISGHRSVSWYQQTPGQGLQFLFEYFSETQRNKGNFPGRFSGRQFSNSRSEMNVSTLELGDSALYLCASSLTSGDGADTQYFGPGTRLTVL.